This entry concerns a single T cell receptor (beta chain). The antigen remains unidentified. This CDR3 contains 15 residues. J was trimmed by 4 bases and V by 3 bases; bases with no gene match: 6. MiXCR, applied by TCRdb to the RT-PCR reads, yields one record per CDR3 protein. The sample shows fewer than 550,000 distinct CDR3 sequences, less than 30% of them seen only once. The sample comes from a study of response to subunit inactivated influenza vaccine. Study results and caveats: Authors suggested that a seasonal influenza vaccination recruits few new T cells each time.

The TCR originated in a man aged 50 or older who received an inactivated influenza vaccine. The rearrangement uses TRBV12-3 or TRBV12-4 and TRBJ1-2, with 9 bases lining up with TRBD1. The input for sequencing was CD4+ T cells sorted from PBMCs, taken roughly 5 days after vaccination. CDR3 amino acids: CASSFRTGVTYGYTF. The CDR3 DNA follows: TGTGCCAGCAGTTTTAGGACAGGGGTAACCTATGGCTACACCTTC.